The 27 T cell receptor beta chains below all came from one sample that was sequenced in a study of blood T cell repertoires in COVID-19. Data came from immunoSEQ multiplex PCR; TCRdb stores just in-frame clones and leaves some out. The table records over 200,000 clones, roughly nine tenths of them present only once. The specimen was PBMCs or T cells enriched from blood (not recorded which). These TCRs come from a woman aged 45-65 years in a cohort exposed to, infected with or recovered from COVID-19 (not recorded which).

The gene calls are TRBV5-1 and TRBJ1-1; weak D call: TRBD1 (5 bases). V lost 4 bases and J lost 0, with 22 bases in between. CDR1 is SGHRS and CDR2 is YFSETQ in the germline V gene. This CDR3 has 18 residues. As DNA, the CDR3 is TGCGCCAGCAGCCGCTTTGGACAAACGATTAAAATGAACACTGAAGCTTTCTTT. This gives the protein CASSRFGQTIKMNTEAFF.

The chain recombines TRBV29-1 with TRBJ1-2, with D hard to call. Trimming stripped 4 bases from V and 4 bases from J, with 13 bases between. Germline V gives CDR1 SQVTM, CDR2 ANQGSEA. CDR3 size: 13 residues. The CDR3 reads CSVVSPGGYGYTF. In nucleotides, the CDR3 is TGCAGCGTTGTCTCGCCAGGAGGCTATGGCTACACCTTC.

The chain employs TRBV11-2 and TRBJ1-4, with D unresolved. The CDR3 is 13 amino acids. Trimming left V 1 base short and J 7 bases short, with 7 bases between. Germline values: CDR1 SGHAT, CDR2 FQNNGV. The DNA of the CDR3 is TGTGCCAGCAGCTTAGGTCGGGGTGAAAAACTGTTTTTT. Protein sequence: CASSLGRGEKLFF.

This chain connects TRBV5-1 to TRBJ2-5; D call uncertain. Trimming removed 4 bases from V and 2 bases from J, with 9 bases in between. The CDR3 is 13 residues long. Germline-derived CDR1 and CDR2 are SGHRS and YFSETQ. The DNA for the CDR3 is TGCGCCAGCAGCACTCAGGTACAAGAGACCCAGTACTTC. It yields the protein CASSTQVQETQYF.

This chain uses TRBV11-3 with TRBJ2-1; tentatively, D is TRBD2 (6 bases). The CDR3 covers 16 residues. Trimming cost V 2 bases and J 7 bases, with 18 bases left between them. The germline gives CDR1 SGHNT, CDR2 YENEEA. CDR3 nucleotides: TGTGCCAGCAGCTTAAGCTCTTTGCGGGGTTCGAATGAGCAGTTCTTC. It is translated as CASSLSSLRGSNEQFF. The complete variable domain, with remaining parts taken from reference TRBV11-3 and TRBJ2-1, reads EAGVVQSPRYKIIEKKQPVAFWCNPISGHNTLYWYLQNLGQGPELLIRYENEEAVDDSQLPKDRFSAERLKGVDSTLKIQPAELGDSAVYLCASSLSSLRGSNEQFFGPGTRLTVL.

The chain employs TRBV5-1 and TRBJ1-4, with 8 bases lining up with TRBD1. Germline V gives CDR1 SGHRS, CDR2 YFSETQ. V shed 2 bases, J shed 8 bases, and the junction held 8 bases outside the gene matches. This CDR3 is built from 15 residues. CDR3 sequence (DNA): TGCGCCAGCAGCTTACAGGGGGGATTTGAGGAAAAACTGTTTTTT. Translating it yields CASSLQGGFEEKLFF.

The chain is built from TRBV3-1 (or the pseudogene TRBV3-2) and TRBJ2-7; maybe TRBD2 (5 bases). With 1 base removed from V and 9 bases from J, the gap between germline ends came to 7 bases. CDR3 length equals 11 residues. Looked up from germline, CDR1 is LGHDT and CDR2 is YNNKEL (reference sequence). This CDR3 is CASSQGGGQYF. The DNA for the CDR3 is TGTGCCAGCAGCCAAGGCGGAGGGCAGTACTTC.

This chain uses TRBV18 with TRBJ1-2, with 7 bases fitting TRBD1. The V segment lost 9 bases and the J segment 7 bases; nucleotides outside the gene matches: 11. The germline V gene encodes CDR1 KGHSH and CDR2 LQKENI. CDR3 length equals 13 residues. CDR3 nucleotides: TGTGCCAGTTTCAGGGGGTTTGCCAGTGGCTACACCTTC. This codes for CASFRGFASGYTF.

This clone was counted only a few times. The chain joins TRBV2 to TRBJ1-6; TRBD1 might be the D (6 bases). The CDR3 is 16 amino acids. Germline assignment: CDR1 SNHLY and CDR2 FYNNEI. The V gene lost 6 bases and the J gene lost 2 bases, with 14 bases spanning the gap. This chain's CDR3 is CASRRTVSTYNSPLHF. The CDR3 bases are TGTGCCAGCAGAAGGACAGTATCTACCTATAATTCACCCCTCCACTTT.

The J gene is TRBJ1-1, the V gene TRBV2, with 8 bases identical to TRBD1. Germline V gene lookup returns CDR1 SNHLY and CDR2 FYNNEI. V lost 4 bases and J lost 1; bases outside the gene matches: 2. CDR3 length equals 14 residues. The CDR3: CASSVDRGNTEAFF. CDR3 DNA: TGTGCCAGCAGTGTTGACAGGGGGAACACTGAAGCTTTCTTT. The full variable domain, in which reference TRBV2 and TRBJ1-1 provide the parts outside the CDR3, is EPEVTQTPSHQVTQMGQEVILRCVPISNHLYFYWYRQILGQKVEFLVSFYNNEISEKSEIFDDQFSVERPDGSNFTLKIRSTKLEDSAMYFCASSVDRGNTEAFFGQGTRLTVV.

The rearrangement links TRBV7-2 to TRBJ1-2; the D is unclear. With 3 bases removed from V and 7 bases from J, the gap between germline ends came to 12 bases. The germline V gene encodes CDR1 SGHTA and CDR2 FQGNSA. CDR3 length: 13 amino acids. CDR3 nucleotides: TGTGCCAGCAGCTTGCCCCTTGTGGCTGGCTACACCTTC. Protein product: CASSLPLVAGYTF.

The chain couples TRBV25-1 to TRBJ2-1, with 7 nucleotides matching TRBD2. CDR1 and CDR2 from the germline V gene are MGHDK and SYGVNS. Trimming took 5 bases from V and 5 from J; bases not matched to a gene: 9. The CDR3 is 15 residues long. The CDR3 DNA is TGTGCCAGCAGTCAAGCGGGGCGGTTGGACAATGAGCAGTTCTTC. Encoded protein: CASSQAGRLDNEQFF.

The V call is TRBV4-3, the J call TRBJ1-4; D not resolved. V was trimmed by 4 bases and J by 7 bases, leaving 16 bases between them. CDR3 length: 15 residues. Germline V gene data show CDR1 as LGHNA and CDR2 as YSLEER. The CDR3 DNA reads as TGCGCCAGCAGCCGATCGGGAGTTCTGGTTGAAAAACTGTTTTTT. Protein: CASSRSGVLVEKLFF.

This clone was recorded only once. DNA for the CDR3: TGTGCCAGCCAGGGAAGCTCCTATAATTCACCCCTCCACTTT. It translates to CASQGSSYNSPLHF. The chain joins TRBV19 to TRBJ1-6; D perhaps matches TRBD1 (5 bases). This CDR3 has 14 residues. Germline V gene sequence: CDR1 LNHDA, CDR2 SQIVND (reference sequence). The V end was cut by 9 bases, the J end by 0 bases, with 9 bases between.

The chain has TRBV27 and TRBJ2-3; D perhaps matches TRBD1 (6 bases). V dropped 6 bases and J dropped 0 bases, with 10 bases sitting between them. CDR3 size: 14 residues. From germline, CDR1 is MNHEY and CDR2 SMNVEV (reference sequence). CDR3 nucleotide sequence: TGTGCCAGCAGACAAACAGGGAGCACAGATACGCAGTATTTT. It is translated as CASRQTGSTDTQYF.

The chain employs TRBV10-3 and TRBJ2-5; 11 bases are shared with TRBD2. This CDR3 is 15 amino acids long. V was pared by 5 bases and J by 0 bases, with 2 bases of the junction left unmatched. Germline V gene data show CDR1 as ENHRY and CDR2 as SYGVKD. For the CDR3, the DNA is TGTGCCATCAGTTTAGCGGGGGGGTACCAAGAGACCCAGTACTTC. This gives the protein CAISLAGGYQETQYF.

The CDR3 coding sequence is TGCAGCGTGCCCTCCGGACAGGGAGGGCTCGGGGTAGGTGGCTACACCTTC. This codes for CSVPSGQGGLGVGGYTF. V is TRBV29-1 and J is TRBJ1-2; TRBD1 agrees at 8 bases. Germline V gives CDR1 SQVTM, CDR2 ANQGSEA. The CDR3 length is 17 residues. V shed 6 bases, J shed 7 bases, and the junction held 22 bases outside the gene matches.

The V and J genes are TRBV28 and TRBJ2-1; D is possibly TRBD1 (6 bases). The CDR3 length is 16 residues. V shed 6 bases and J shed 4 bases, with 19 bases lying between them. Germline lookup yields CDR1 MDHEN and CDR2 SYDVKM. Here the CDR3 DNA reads TGTGCCAGCAGATATGGGAACAGGGTGGGATACAATGAGCAGTTCTTC. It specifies CASRYGNRVGYNEQFF.

In DNA, the CDR3 is TGTGCCAGCAGCCAAGATTTGGGGACTACTTACTACGAGCAGTACTTC. Translating gives CASSQDLGTTYYEQYF. The chain joins TRBV3-1 (or the pseudogene TRBV3-2) to TRBJ2-7, with 7 bases lining up with TRBD2. V trimming: 0 bases; J trimming: 3 bases; junction bases outside the gene matches: 8. This CDR3 is 16 amino acids long. Germline lookup yields CDR1 LGHDT and CDR2 YNNKEL (reference sequence).

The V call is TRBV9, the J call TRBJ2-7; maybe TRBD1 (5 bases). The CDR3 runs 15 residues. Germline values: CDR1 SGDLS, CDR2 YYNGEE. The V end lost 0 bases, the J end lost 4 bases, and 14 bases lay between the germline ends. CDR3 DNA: TGTGCCAGCAGCGTAGTGCCAGCCCCAGGGTACGAGCAGTACTTC. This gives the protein CASSVVPAPGYEQYF.

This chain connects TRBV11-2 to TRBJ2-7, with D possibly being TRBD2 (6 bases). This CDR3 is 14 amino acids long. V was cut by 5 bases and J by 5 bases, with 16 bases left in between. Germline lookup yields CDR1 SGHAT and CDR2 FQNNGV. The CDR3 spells CASSLPGEVHEQYF. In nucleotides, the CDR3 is TGTGCCAGCAGCCTCCCGGGGGAAGTGCACGAGCAGTACTTC.

The CDR3: CASSPGDMGNIQYF. CDR3 DNA sequence: TGTGCCAGCAGCCCGGGAGATATGGGGAACATTCAGTACTTC. The chain employs TRBV5-6 and TRBJ2-4, with TRBD2 as a possible D gene (6 bases). Germline CDR1 and CDR2: SGHDT and YYEEEE. The CDR3 runs 14 residues. V shed 4 bases and J shed 7 bases, with 15 bases lying between them.

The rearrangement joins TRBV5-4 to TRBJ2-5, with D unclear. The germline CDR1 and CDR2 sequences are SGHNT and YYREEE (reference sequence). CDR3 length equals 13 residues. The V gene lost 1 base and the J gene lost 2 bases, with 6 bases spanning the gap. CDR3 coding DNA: TGTGCCAGCAGCTTGCCACAGCAAGAGACCCAGTACTTC. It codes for CASSLPQQETQYF. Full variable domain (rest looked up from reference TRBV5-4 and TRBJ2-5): ETGVTQSPTHLIKTRGQQVTLRCSSQSGHNTVSWYQQALGQGPQFIFQYYREEENGRGNFPPRFSGLQFPNYSSELNVNALELDDSALYLCASSLPQQETQYFGPGTRLLVL.

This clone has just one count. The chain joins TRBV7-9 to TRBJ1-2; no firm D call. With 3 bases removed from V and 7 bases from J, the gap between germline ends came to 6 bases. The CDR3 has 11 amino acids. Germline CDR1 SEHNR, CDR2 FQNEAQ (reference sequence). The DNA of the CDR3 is TGTGCCAGCAGCTTTGGGCGTGGCTACACCTTC. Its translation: CASSFGRGYTF. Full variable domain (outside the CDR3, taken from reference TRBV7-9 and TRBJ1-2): DTGVSQNPRHKITKRGQNVTFRCDPISEHNRLYWYRQTLGQGPEFLTYFQNEAQLEKSRLLSDRFSAERPKGSFSTLEIQRTEQGDSAMYLCASSFGRGYTFGSGTRLTVV.

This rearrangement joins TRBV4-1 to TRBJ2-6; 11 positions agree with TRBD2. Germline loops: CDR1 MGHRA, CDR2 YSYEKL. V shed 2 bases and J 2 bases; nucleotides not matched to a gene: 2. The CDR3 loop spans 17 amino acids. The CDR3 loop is CASSQLSGGAGANVLTF. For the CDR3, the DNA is TGCGCCAGCAGCCAACTTAGCGGGGGGGCTGGGGCCAACGTCCTGACTTTC.

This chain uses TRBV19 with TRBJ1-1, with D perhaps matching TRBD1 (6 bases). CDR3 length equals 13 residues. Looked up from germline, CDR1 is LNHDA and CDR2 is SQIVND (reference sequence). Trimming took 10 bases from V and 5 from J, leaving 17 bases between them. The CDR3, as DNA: TGTGCCACCTTCCCCCAGGGGTGGACTGAAGCTTTCTTT. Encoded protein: CATFPQGWTEAFF.

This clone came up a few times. The CDR3 reads CASSHHSGGLGELFF. The CDR3 region has the DNA TGTGCCAGCAGCCACCATAGCGGGGGGTTGGGGGAGCTGTTTTTT. V usage is TRBV3-1 (or the pseudogene TRBV3-2) and J usage is TRBJ2-2, with 10 bases lining up with TRBD2. Germline CDR1 reads LGHDT; CDR2 reads YNNKEL (reference sequence). The CDR3 length is 15 residues. V trimming: 3 bases; J trimming: 8 bases; junction bases outside the gene matches: 6.